Listed here are 26 T cell receptor beta chains from one sample, sequenced in a study of graft-versus-host responses after intestinal transplantation. This table comes from immunoSEQ multiplex PCR, and its TCRdb copy is limited to in-frame clones, with some not included. The sample yields some 90,000 clones, 75% to 95% seen once. Their recognized antigens are unknown. This specimen was unstimulated CD8+ T cells sorted from spleen or lymph node cells, taken before intestinal transplant. These receptors were taken from a human donor who received an intestinal transplant.

This clone was seen only once. The chain recombines TRBV23-1 with TRBJ1-1; D is possibly TRBD1 (6 bases). TRBV23-1 is labeled an ORF, and its function is uncertain. The ends were cut back, 0 bases at V and 2 bases at J, with 22 bases in the middle. CDR3 length: 19 residues. Here the CDR3 DNA reads TGCGCCAGCAGTCAATCGAATGTTCGACGGGGGCAGGCAAACACTGAAGCTTTCTTT. This gives the protein CASSQSNVRRGQANTEAFF.

The chain joins TRBV4-1 to TRBJ1-5, with a possible D match to TRBD1 (6 bases). Trimming stripped 0 bases from V and 2 bases from J, with 14 bases between. The CDR3 has 17 amino acids. CDR1 is MGHRA and CDR2 is YSYEKL in the germline V gene. In nucleotides, the CDR3 is TGCGCCAGCAGCCAAGATGTCCCCCGACAGGGCAATCAGCCCCAGCATTTT. Translating it yields CASSQDVPRQGNQPQHF.

CDR3 bases: TGTGCCAGCAGTGTACTGGGGGGCGAGCAGTACTTC. Amino acid sequence: CASSVLGGEQYF. The genes are TRBV6-5 and TRBJ2-7; D is perhaps TRBD2 (6 bases). The V end lost 5 bases, the J end lost 6 bases, and 11 bases lay between the germline ends. This CDR3 is 12 amino acids long. CDR1 is MNHEY and CDR2 is SVGAGI in the germline V gene.

The J gene is TRBJ2-2, the V gene TRBV5-3, with D perhaps TRBD1 or TRBD2 (5 bases each). TRBV5-3 is an ORF; its function is uncertain. There are 19 residues in the CDR3. The V gene lost 4 bases and the J gene lost 5 bases, with 27 bases spanning the gap. The CDR3 loop is CARSLPSIPGPTGTGELFF. The DNA of the CDR3 is TGTGCCAGAAGCCTACCGTCAATTCCGGGACCCACTGGAACCGGGGAGCTGTTTTTT.

The chain's CDR3 is CASSFNSRGHEQYF. In DNA, the CDR3 is TGTGCCAGCAGCTTTAACAGTCGGGGACACGAGCAGTACTTC. This chain joins TRBV7-3 and TRBJ2-7; D may correspond to TRBD1 or TRBD2 (5 bases each). V was cut by 3 bases and J by 5 bases, with 14 bases left in between. The CDR3 runs 14 residues. The germline V gene encodes CDR1 SGHTA and CDR2 FQGTGA.

V usage is TRBV7-9 and J usage is TRBJ1-2; no clear D gene. CDR3 length equals 15 residues. Germline values: CDR1 SEHNR, CDR2 FQNEAQ (reference sequence). V shed 5 bases and J shed 3 bases, with 16 bases lying between them. CDR3 nucleotide sequence: TGTGCCAGCAGCCACGCTGGCGGCATTTACTATGGCTACACCTTC. Translating it yields CASSHAGGIYYGYTF.

CDR3 loop: CASSLRFGGVNEKLFF. CDR3 nucleotide sequence: TGTGCCAGCAGCCTACGCTTCGGAGGAGTCAATGAAAAACTGTTTTTT. V gene TRBV5-6 combines with J gene TRBJ1-4; D is unclear. The V and J ends lost 4 bases and 5 bases respectively, with 18 bases between them. The V gene's germline CDR1 is SGHDT and CDR2 YYEEEE. The CDR3 is 16 amino acids.

The rearrangement links TRBV10-3 to TRBJ1-5; TRBD1 agrees at 9 bases. The germline CDR1 and CDR2 sequences are ENHRY and SYGVKD. V was pared by 4 bases and J by 4 bases, with 2 bases of the junction left unmatched. CDR3 length: 14 amino acids. CDR3 amino acids: CAISATGGNQPQHF. DNA of the CDR3: TGTGCCATCAGTGCGACAGGGGGGAATCAGCCCCAGCATTTT.

V usage is TRBV20-1 and J usage is TRBJ2-1, with a weak D call TRBD2 (5 bases). Germline V CDR1 and CDR2: DFQATT, SNEGSKA (reference sequence). This CDR3 is built from 11 residues. Deletions cut 5 bases from V and 13 bases from J, with 15 bases between. CDR3 sequence: CSAREGFVQFF. CDR3 coding DNA: TGCAGTGCTCGTGAGGGATTCGTTCAGTTCTTC.

The J gene is TRBJ2-1, the V gene TRBV27, with D tentatively TRBD2 (6 bases). V gave up 2 bases and J gave up 3 bases, with 11 bases separating them. Germline V gives CDR1 MNHEY, CDR2 SMNVEV (reference sequence). The CDR3 contains 15 residues. The CDR3 coding sequence is TGTGCCAGCAGTTTAGTGGGGGGTAGCTACAATGAGCAGTTCTTC. Residues: CASSLVGGSYNEQFF.

The chain is built from TRBV5-1 and TRBJ2-3; 7 positions match TRBD1. V dropped 2 bases and J dropped 1; count of bases not matched to a gene: 1. CDR1 SGHRS and CDR2 YFSETQ come from the germline V gene. CDR3 length: 14 residues. Written as DNA, the CDR3 is TGCGCCAGCAGCTTTGGGACAGGCACAGATACGCAGTATTTT. It translates to CASSFGTGTDTQYF.

The genes are TRBV11-2 and TRBJ2-2, with 7 bases identical to TRBD2. Germline assignment: CDR1 SGHAT and CDR2 FQNNGV. V was pared by 7 bases and J by 5 bases, with 1 base of the junction left unmatched. The CDR3 is 12 amino acids. CDR3 amino acids: CASTGGTGELFF. The CDR3 region has the DNA TGTGCCAGCACCGGGGGGACCGGGGAGCTGTTTTTT. Together with reference TRBV11-2 and TRBJ2-2, the CDR3 gives the full variable domain: EAGVAQSPRYKIIEKRQSVAFWCNPISGHATLYWYQQILGQGPKLLIQFQNNGVVDDSQLPKDRFSAERLKGVDSTLKIQPAKLEDSAVYLCASTGGTGELFFGEGSRLTVL.

The chain carries TRBV6-5 and TRBJ1-1; TRBD1 matches at 7 bases. Trimming cost V 7 bases and J 1 base; bases outside gene matches: 3. Germline CDR1 MNHEY, CDR2 SVGAGI. This CDR3 contains 13 residues. The CDR3 sequence: CASTRQGNTEAFF. CDR3 coding DNA: TGTGCCAGCACTAGACAGGGGAACACTGAAGCTTTCTTT.

The rearrangement uses TRBV4-1 and TRBJ1-2; D unresolved. This CDR3 has 17 amino acids. Trimming stripped 4 bases from V and 4 bases from J, with 22 bases between. Per the germline V gene, CDR1 is MGHRA and CDR2 is YSYEKL. The CDR3 DNA reads TGCGCCAGCAGCCTAGTCACCCAGAACCGAAAGACCTATGGCTACACCTTC. Encoded protein: CASSLVTQNRKTYGYTF.

This sequence joins TRBV4-2 and TRBJ1-1; D is possibly TRBD1 (5 bases). V was pared by 0 bases and J by 1 base, with 9 bases between. The length of the CDR3 is 15 residues. CDR1 and CDR2 (germline): LGHNA, YNFKEQ. The CDR3 here is CASSQDWGGNTEAFF. CDR3 sequence (DNA): TGTGCCAGCAGCCAAGATTGGGGGGGGAACACTGAAGCTTTCTTT.

J is TRBJ1-6 and V is TRBV27; the D is unclear. Trimming took off 4 bases at V and 13 bases at J, with 14 bases between the two ends. The CDR3 has 13 residues. CDR1 and CDR2 (germline): MNHEY, SMNVEV (reference sequence). CDR3: CASSYGLGLPLHF. The CDR3, as DNA: TGTGCCAGCAGTTATGGACTGGGGTTGCCCCTCCACTTT.

This clone was picked up a small number of times. Here the CDR3 DNA reads TGTGCCAGCAGTTACAGGCGAAGCTCCTACGAGCAGTACTTC. Encoded protein: CASSYRRSSYEQYF. This chain connects TRBV6-5 to TRBJ2-7; D remains unclear. CDR3 length: 14 amino acids. Germline assignment: CDR1 MNHEY and CDR2 SVGAGI. V dropped 2 bases and J dropped 0 bases, with 8 bases sitting between them.

The V and J genes are TRBV6-5 and TRBJ2-7; TRBD2 aligns across 7 bases. From germline, CDR1 is MNHEY and CDR2 SVGAGI. V shed 4 bases and J 3 bases; nucleotides not matched to a gene: 6. The CDR3 runs 14 residues. CDR3 region: CASSSSGDNYEQYF. For the CDR3, the DNA is TGTGCCAGCAGTTCCAGCGGGGATAACTACGAGCAGTACTTC.

Written as DNA, the CDR3 is TGTGCCAGCAGCTTTGGTAAAGGAGGGCCCCCGTCAGATACGCAGTATTTT. It yields the protein CASSFGKGGPPSDTQYF. The V and J genes are TRBV11-2 and TRBJ2-3; maybe TRBD2 (6 bases). Trimming took 3 bases from V and 4 from J, leaving 20 bases between them. Germline lookup yields CDR1 SGHAT and CDR2 FQNNGV. The CDR3 totals 17 residues.

This clone was picked up one time. The chain couples TRBV2 to TRBJ2-7; possible D gene TRBD1, 6 bases. This CDR3 is built from 15 residues. Germline values: CDR1 SNHLY, CDR2 FYNNEI. Trimming took off 3 bases at V and 2 bases at J, with 14 bases between the two ends. For the CDR3, the DNA is TGTGCCAGCAGTGAGGGGGCCCTCAACACCTACGAGCAGTACTTC. Its translation: CASSEGALNTYEQYF. The variable domain in full, with the rest retrieved from reference TRBV2 and TRBJ2-7, is EPEVTQTPSHQVTQMGQEVILRCVPISNHLYFYWYRQILGQKVEFLVSFYNNEISEKSEIFDDQFSVERPDGSNFTLKIRSTKLEDSAMYFCASSEGALNTYEQYFGPGTRLTVT.

This chain joins TRBV10-3 and TRBJ2-7, with D perhaps TRBD1 (6 bases). V was shortened by 7 bases and J by 2 bases, with 18 bases between the two germline ends. The CDR3 has 15 residues. Germline CDR1 reads ENHRY; CDR2 reads SYGVKD. The CDR3 sequence: CAINQQGRGAYEQYF. In nucleotides, the CDR3 is TGTGCCATCAATCAACAGGGAAGAGGAGCCTACGAGCAGTACTTC.

The rearrangement joins TRBV6-6 to TRBJ1-1; the D gene is possibly TRBD1 (5 bases). The CDR3 loop spans 15 amino acids. V was pared by 6 bases and J by 6 bases, with 20 bases between. In germline, CDR1 is MNHNY, CDR2 SVGAGI (reference sequence). Here the CDR3 reads CASRHIPGVLAEAFF. DNA for the CDR3: TGTGCCAGCAGACACATCCCGGGGGTTCTCGCTGAAGCTTTCTTT.

About this clone: The same CDR3 also results from other DNA sequences found in this sample. The V gene is TRBV2, the J gene TRBJ2-7; weak D call: TRBD2 (6 bases). V was clipped by 1 base and J by 4 bases, with 14 bases between them. The CDR3 runs to 15 residues. The V gene's germline CDR1 is SNHLY and CDR2 FYNNEI. The CDR3 coding sequence is TGTGCCAGCAGTGAAGGCGGGGCTGGCATTTACGAGCAGTACTTC. It is translated as CASSEGGAGIYEQYF.

This chain joins TRBV7-3 and TRBJ2-1; possibly TRBD1 or TRBD2 for D (6 bases each). Between the trimmed V and J ends, which lost 0 bases and 8 bases, there was a span of 11 bases. Germline V CDR1 and CDR2: SGHTA, FQGTGA. The CDR3 has 14 residues. The CDR3, as DNA: TGTGCCAGCAGCTTAACGACCGGGGGCCATGAGCAGTTCTTC. Protein sequence: CASSLTTGGHEQFF.

The CDR3 nucleotides are TGTGCCAGCAGCGTGAGCGGGGGGGTCAGTGAGCAGTTCTTC. Its protein product is CASSVSGGVSEQFF. The genes are TRBV9 and TRBJ2-1, with 10 bases fitting TRBD2. V gave up 2 bases and J gave up 9 bases; unmatched junction bases: 5. This CDR3 is 14 amino acids long. Germline assignment: CDR1 SGDLS and CDR2 YYNGEE.

The rearrangement uses TRBV6-1 and TRBJ2-1, with TRBD1 as a possible D gene (5 bases). This CDR3 is 17 amino acids long. V dropped 4 bases and J dropped 7 bases, with 23 bases sitting between them. Germline assignment: CDR1 MNHNS and CDR2 SASEGT. This CDR3 reads CASSGWLQPGSRNEQFF. In DNA, the CDR3 is TGTGCCAGCAGTGGGTGGTTACAACCAGGGTCGCGGAATGAGCAGTTCTTC.